These 10 T cell receptor beta chains share one sample of origin, sequenced in a study of T cells in Graves' hyperthyroidism and ophthalmopathy. Amplification targeted TCR beta CDR3 regions from RNA transcripts. HTBI primers were used for first-round RT-PCR of the TCR CDR3. Using its own MiXCR run on the multiplex PCR reads, TCRdb lists one record per CDR3 protein. The data contain 700,000 to 950,000 distinct CDR3 sequences, approximately 36% of them singletons. Sequencing was carried out using blood. Every receptor here comes from a woman in her forties with Graves' hyperthyroidism.

There are a few counts of this clonotype. The genes are TRBV19 and TRBJ1-1; TRBD1 matches 7 bases. The CDR3 loop spans 13 amino acids. Looked up from germline, CDR1 is LNHDA and CDR2 is SQIVND (reference sequence). The ends lost 3 bases at V and 3 bases at J; junction bases unmatched: 1. The CDR3 nucleotides are TGTGCCAGTAGTATTGACAGGGACACTGAAGCTTTCTTT. This sequence encodes CASSIDRDTEAFF.

This sequence joins TRBV9 and TRBJ2-7; D is perhaps TRBD1 (7 bases). Trimming stripped 0 bases from V and 0 bases from J, with 13 bases between. The CDR3 has 16 amino acids. The germline CDR1 and CDR2 sequences are SGDLS and YYNGEE. Here the CDR3 DNA reads TGTGCCAGCAGCGTAGCAGCAGGGGGGTTCTCCTACGAGCAGTACTTC. It codes for CASSVAAGGFSYEQYF.

The chain uses TRBV3-1 and TRBJ2-5; a possible D gene is TRBD1 (6 bases). CDR1 and CDR2 (germline): LGHDT, YNNKEL (reference sequence). There are 11 residues in the CDR3. Between the trimmed V and J ends, which lost 0 bases and 13 bases, there was a span of 9 bases. DNA of the CDR3: TGTGCCAGCAGCCAAGAGAGGGGGAGGTACTTC. Translated: CASSQERGRYF.

This clonotype appeared many times. The V call is TRBV29-1, the J call TRBJ2-5; D call uncertain. Germline V gene lookup returns CDR1 SQVTM and CDR2 ANQGSEA. Trimming stripped 3 bases from V and 2 bases from J, with 1 base between. The CDR3 is 10 residues long. CDR3: CSVDQETQYF. The CDR3 coding sequence is TGCAGCGTTGATCAAGAGACCCAGTACTTC.

This clonotype was recorded many times. The CDR3 DNA is TGTGCCAGCAGCTTAGGTCCGGGTCTGGACTACGAGCAGTACTTC. Translation: CASSLGPGLDYEQYF. V gene TRBV7-3 combines with J gene TRBJ2-7; no definite D call. Looked up from germline, CDR1 is SGHTA and CDR2 is FQGTGA. The CDR3 has 15 amino acids. V lost 2 bases and J lost 3, with 14 bases in between.

This clonotype was counted a single time. The chain is built from TRBV2 and TRBJ1-2, with no clear D. This CDR3 comprises 17 residues. V lost 6 bases to trimming and J lost 8 bases, with 28 bases between them. Germline CDR1 and CDR2: SNHLY and FYNNEI. The CDR3 reads CASSASPRGIPRGGYTF. The CDR3 DNA is TGTGCCAGCAGCGCGAGCCCGAGAGGGATCCCGCGAGGAGGCTACACCTTC. Filled out from reference TRBV2 and TRBJ1-2, the complete variable domain reads EPEVTQTPSHQVTQMGQEVILRCVPISNHLYFYWYRQILGQKVEFLVSFYNNEISEKSEIFDDQFSVERPDGSNFTLKIRSTKLEDSAMYFCASSASPRGIPRGGYTFGSGTRLTVV.

This clonotype has a single count. A much more abundant neighbour one base away suggests this may be a read error. The chain couples TRBV7-6 to TRBJ2-7, with no clear D. The J call could be wrong; TRBJ2-1 is a better fit for the DNA end. This CDR3 has 12 amino acids. Germline assignment: CDR1 SGHVS and CDR2 FNYEAQ. In DNA, the CDR3 is TGTGCCAGCAGCTTAGTAGAGGATGAGCAGTTCTTC. It encodes CASSLVEDEQFF.

This clonotype was observed at least ten times. The rearrangement joins TRBV5-1 to TRBJ1-1; 7 positions match TRBD1. Germline trimming cut 1 base from V and 5 bases from J; bases unmatched to any gene: 5. The CDR3 is 14 residues long. The germline CDR1 and CDR2 sequences are SGHRS and YFSETQ. DNA for the CDR3: TGCGCCAGCAGCTTGCTGGGACAGAAGACTGAAGCTTTCTTT. Encoded protein: CASSLLGQKTEAFF.

The chain recombines TRBV29-1 with TRBJ1-1, with 11 nucleotides matching TRBD1. V lost 5 bases to trimming and J lost 9 bases; unmatched junction nucleotides: 14. The germline V gene encodes CDR1 SQVTM and CDR2 ANQGSEA. The CDR3 extends over 15 amino acids. The CDR3 is CSVSPMGQGEGKAFF. CDR3 in DNA: TGCAGCGTTTCCCCAATGGGACAGGGGGAGGGAAAAGCTTTCTTT.

The V gene is TRBV9, the J gene TRBJ1-2; D is perhaps TRBD1 (5 bases). Germline CDR1 is SGDLS and CDR2 is YYNGEE. The CDR3 length is 14 residues. With 0 bases removed from V and 2 bases from J, the gap between germline ends came to 8 bases. The DNA for the CDR3 is TGTGCCAGCAGCGTAGAAGGGACGAACTATGGCTACACCTTC. It is translated as CASSVEGTNYGYTF.